This TCR beta chain originates from a study of human T cells and chemical hapten exposure (dated by TCRdb to about 2021). As for the study more broadly: For sensitization, 2% DPC in acetone was applied to a roughly 2 cm by roughly 2 cm area of upper inner arm skin. Peripheral blood TCR repertoire changes were tracked in vivo in alopecia patients during primary and secondary sensitization to the hapten diphenylcyclopropenone (DPC). Throughout the approximately 25-week study period, patients were also given weekly therapeutic DPC doses on the scalp. Blood for TCR sequencing was provided by twenty-nine alopecia patients at one to four time points (pre-sensitization, 2, 6 and 24 weeks). Blood samples were taken from patients before sensitization (week 0) and at 2, 6 and about 24 weeks after DPC sensitization. Patch testing was performed on the upper back with Finn chambers containing 0.01% DPC, and the patch tests were scored after 6 days according to International Contact Dermatitis Research Group standards. Alopecia areata with under or over 50% scalp involvement, alopecia totalis and alopecia universalis were represented in the patient cohort, which was mostly female. Libraries were pooled for sequencing, and per-sample TCR yields varied mainly because of small differences in library volumes within the pool. Study-wide findings and limitations: Alopecia, a presumed autoimmune disease, was present in all patients, so the immune response of the patients might differ from that of healthy individuals. Patch test score was positively correlated with the number of PT1 expanded TCRs, with significance at thresholds 8, 16 and 32 but not at 4. After repeated subsampling, the strength of the expansion versus patch-test correlation and the threshold at which it became significant changed. Significantly more large CDR3 similarity clusters were formed by expanded TCRs than by pre-sensitization or healthy control sets, consistent with antigen-driven responses. No change with DPC sensitization was found in the number of TCRs above 1 in 1000 frequency, and no evidence of global repertoire structure alterations was found.

What the time point label conveys for this sample: patch test 3, about 24 weeks after DPC sensitization. This sample's treatment or condition label indicates: therapeutic diphenylcyclopropenone sensitization with weekly scalp DPC. Blood at each patch-test visit was drawn before the patch test was applied. Eligible patients were aged 18 to 70, diagnosed with alopecia, deemed suitable for DPC therapy, and excluded if pregnant. Total RNA was isolated from unfractionated whole blood collected in Tempus Blood RNA tubes. For this clonotype: What this receptor recognizes is not known. Base quality data are lacking; no much larger clone is found one base away.

Library generation was performed with RACE. The sequencer was a NextSeq 500. During library preparation, unique molecular identifiers were attached to individual cDNA molecules so that TCRs could be counted in a quantitative, reproducible way. Each blood RNA sample was used to sequence both TCR alpha and TCR beta chains. Turning to the authors' computational methods: Samples had a median of roughly 98,000 TCRs, with a range from about 23,224 to 750,000. V, J and CDR3 annotation of the TCR reads was performed with the Decombinator software suite. Every sample was subsampled to the same number of TCRs (28,000) for the PS versus PT1 abundance plots. Expanded TCRs were defined as absent before sensitization and observed at least eight times at the 2-week time point. TCRdb reworked the public reads: Q25 trimming with fastp, MiXCR clone assembly, productive beta chains retained. Each CDR3 protein gets just one entry, which takes the most common genes and DNA from the rows behind it. The V and J calls were determined by TCRdb, not by the authors. The table for this sample lists more than 70,000 distinct CDR3 sequences; 11% of them were counted only once. The top ten clonotypes cover approximately 0.99% of the sample.

The sample consisted of whole blood, taken in connection with sensitization to the hapten diphenylcyclopropenone (DPC). The receptor comes from a woman in her 30s with alopecia areata. Some clones in this sample may be carry-over from other donors' samples.

The bases are TGTGCCACCAGCCCCCCGGGCAGCCTCTTCTACGAGCAGTACTTC. Its protein is CATSPPGSLFYEQYF. Recombination connected TRBV15 to TRBJ2-7, with the identity of the D gene unclear. The CDR3 holds 15 amino acids from the cysteine to the phenylalanine. The sequence is cut down to CDR3 DNA, 45 bases in frame from base 1. From the germline V gene (reference sequence), CDR1 is LNHNV and CDR2 is YYDKDF. V loses 5 bases of germline sequence and J loses 3 bases, and the interval between the two ends is 17 bases.